The 18 T cell receptor beta chains in this list originate from one sample, sequenced in a study of T-cell reconstitution after alpha-beta-depleted transplantation in children. Unique molecular identifiers were used in preparing the TCRbeta library. MiXCR, run by TCRdb on the PCR reads, gives a single entry per CDR3 protein. The sample carries hundreds of thousands of distinct CDR3 sequences, around 13% recorded once. The sample in question was PBMCs, obtained before TCRalphabeta/CD19-depleted stem cell transplant. These receptors originate from a girl aged 2-10 years with congenital amegakaryocytic thrombocytopenia, due to receive a stem cell transplant.

This clonotype was counted at least ten times. This chain links TRBV29-1 with TRBJ2-5; D is unresolved. Germline loops: CDR1 SQVTM, CDR2 ANQGSEA. The CDR3 is 11 amino acids. The germline V and J ends were trimmed by 6 bases and 0 bases, with 5 bases remaining between them. The CDR3 protein is CSVANQETQYF. CDR3 DNA: TGCAGCGTCGCCAACCAAGAGACCCAGTACTTC.

This clonotype was counted many times. The V call is TRBV20-1, the J call TRBJ2-1; possibly TRBD2 for D (5 bases). This CDR3 contains 14 residues. Germline V gene sequence: CDR1 DFQATT, CDR2 SNEGSKA (reference sequence). V shed 3 bases and J shed 8 bases, with 17 bases lying between them. The CDR3 reads CSASTPRRQHEQFF. CDR3 DNA sequence: TGCAGTGCTAGTACTCCGCGGAGGCAACATGAGCAGTTCTTC.

Only a few counts were recorded for this clonotype. This rearrangement joins TRBV7-3 to TRBJ2-1, with D perhaps TRBD1 or TRBD2 (5 bases each). This CDR3 comprises 16 residues. V lost 4 bases and J 3 bases, leaving 16 bases between the germline ends. From germline, CDR1 is SGHTA and CDR2 FQGTGA. CDR3 DNA: TGTGCCAGCAGCTCCCACCGAGGGGTGGGCTACAATGAGCAGTTCTTC. This gives the protein CASSSHRGVGYNEQFF.

This rearrangement joins TRBV18 to TRBJ2-7; no firm D call. This CDR3 has 15 amino acids. Germline lookup yields CDR1 KGHSH and CDR2 LQKENI. V gave up 1 base and J gave up 4 bases, with 14 bases separating them. The CDR3 DNA is TGTGCCAGCTCACCACGATCCGAAAAGAATTACGAGCAGTACTTC. The encoded protein is CASSPRSEKNYEQYF.

Many counts were recorded for this clonotype. The chain has TRBV3-1 and TRBJ2-7; 9 bases line up with TRBD1. V lost 7 bases and J lost 2; bases outside the gene matches: 6. The CDR3 sequence is 14 residues long. Germline V gene data show CDR1 as LGHDT and CDR2 as YNNKEL (reference sequence). The CDR3 bases are TGTGCCAGCATGGGACAGGGACGAACCTACGAGCAGTACTTC. Translating gives CASMGQGRTYEQYF.

The genes are TRBV28 and TRBJ2-3; D possibly corresponds to TRBD2 (6 bases). Looked up from germline, CDR1 is MDHEN and CDR2 is SYDVKM. Trimming removed 5 bases at V and 4 bases at J, with 16 bases between. The CDR3 consists of 15 residues. The chain's CDR3 is CASSPLIGGPDTQYF. CDR3 sequence (DNA): TGTGCCAGCAGTCCTCTTATAGGAGGGCCAGATACGCAGTATTTT.

This clonotype has a count of ten or more. The chain joins TRBV29-1 to TRBJ2-1; a possible D gene is TRBD1 (6 bases). Trimming stripped 6 bases from V and 3 bases from J, with 21 bases between. Germline V gene data show CDR1 as SQVTM and CDR2 as ANQGSEA. CDR3 length equals 16 residues. As DNA, the CDR3 is TGCAGCGTGGCTACGAACCGGGACACACTCTACAATGAGCAGTTCTTC. The encoded protein is CSVATNRDTLYNEQFF.

In the case of this clonotype: A junction end diverges from the germline sequence, so it may reflect a read error. The rearrangement joins TRBV20-1 to TRBJ2-7; D gene uncertain. From germline, CDR1 is DFQATT and CDR2 SNEGSKA (reference sequence). This CDR3 is 13 amino acids long. CDR3 sequence: CSARDGHIYEQYF. DNA of the CDR3: TGCAGTGCAAGAGACGGTCACATTTACGAGCAGTACTTC.

This clonotype was counted a few times. V is TRBV29-1 and J is TRBJ2-1, with a tentative D call TRBD1 (6 bases). Germline values: CDR1 SQVTM, CDR2 ANQGSEA. The CDR3 length is 14 residues. The V end was cut by 7 bases, the J end by 5 bases, with 18 bases between. This chain's CDR3 is CSGGRGGAHNEQFF. Here the CDR3 DNA reads TGCAGCGGAGGTAGAGGGGGAGCCCACAATGAGCAGTTCTTC.

This clonotype has at least ten counts. This chain joins TRBV5-1 and TRBJ2-3; weak D call: TRBD1 (5 bases). The CDR3 has 16 residues. CDR1 and CDR2 (germline): SGHRS, YFSETQ. With 3 bases removed from V and 2 bases from J, the gap between germline ends came to 16 bases. DNA of the CDR3: TGCGCCAGCAGCTCAGGGATGTTGGCCTTCACAGATACGCAGTATTTT. It translates to CASSSGMLAFTDTQYF.

Many counts were recorded for this clonotype. This sequence joins TRBV2 and TRBJ1-5; TRBD1 might be the D (6 bases). Trimming stripped 7 bases from V and 6 bases from J, with 16 bases between. The CDR3 spans 14 residues. Germline-derived CDR1 and CDR2 are SNHLY and FYNNEI. In nucleotides, the CDR3 is TGTGCCAGCAATCCCCCAGGGGCGACTCAGCCCCAGCATTTT. Translation: CASNPPGATQPQHF. The full variable domain, in which reference TRBV2 and TRBJ1-5 provide the parts outside the CDR3, is EPEVTQTPSHQVTQMGQEVILRCVPISNHLYFYWYRQILGQKVEFLVSFYNNEISEKSEIFDDQFSVERPDGSNFTLKIRSTKLEDSAMYFCASNPPGATQPQHFGDGTRLSIL.

In its sample, this clonotype was seen many times. The chain couples TRBV20-1 to TRBJ2-3, with D maybe TRBD1 (5 bases). Trimming pared 6 bases from V and 4 bases from J, leaving 14 bases between. The CDR3 has 13 residues. CDR1 DFQATT and CDR2 SNEGSKA come from the germline V gene (reference sequence). The CDR3 sequence: CSAAKLGADTQYF. In DNA, the CDR3 is TGCAGTGCCGCGAAGCTAGGGGCAGATACGCAGTATTTT.

This clonotype has more than one count but fewer than ten. The chain's CDR3 is CASSWYTEAFF. CDR3 DNA sequence: TGTGCCAGCAGTTGGTACACTGAAGCTTTCTTT. The chain carries TRBV28 and TRBJ1-1; D is uncertain. Germline V gene sequence: CDR1 MDHEN, CDR2 SYDVKM. Trimming pared 4 bases from V and 3 bases from J, leaving 3 bases between. The CDR3 length is 11 residues.

The CDR3 here is CASRPRGGAGEKLFF. CDR3 nucleotide sequence: TGTGCCAGCAGACCCCGAGGGGGCGCAGGTGAAAAACTGTTTTTT. This chain connects TRBV6-1 to TRBJ1-4; 7 bases line up with TRBD1. Unmatched junction bases numbered 11, after V lost 6 bases and J lost 7 bases. Germline CDR1 is MNHNS and CDR2 is SASEGT. The CDR3 is made up of 15 amino acids.

This clonotype has at least ten counts. The rearrangement uses TRBV12-3 or TRBV12-4 and TRBJ2-2; no definite D call. V was trimmed by 8 bases and J by 7 bases, leaving 8 bases between them. The CDR3 length is 11 residues. The CDR3 here is CASGWGGELFF. The CDR3 DNA is TGTGCCAGCGGCTGGGGCGGGGAGCTGTTTTTT.

This clonotype was recorded at least ten times. The V gene is TRBV15, the J gene TRBJ2-7, with TRBD1 identical over 7 bases. In germline, CDR1 is LNHNV, CDR2 YYDKDF (reference sequence). The ends lost 2 bases at V and 7 bases at J; junction bases unmatched: 8. The CDR3 contains 14 residues. CDR3 region: CATSRLQGYGEQYF. As DNA, the CDR3 is TGTGCCACCAGCAGACTACAGGGGTATGGTGAGCAGTACTTC. Full variable domain (remainder filled in from reference TRBV15 and TRBJ2-7): DAMVIQNPRYQVTQFGKPVTLSCSQTLNHNVMYWYQQKSSQAPKLLFHYYDKDFNNEADTPDNFQSRRPNTSFCFLDIRSPGLGDTAMYLCATSRLQGYGEQYFGPGTRLTVT.

This clonotype was counted at least ten times. The genes are TRBV5-6 and TRBJ2-7; D gene ambiguous. CDR3 length equals 13 residues. Trimming pared 0 bases from V and 3 bases from J, leaving 7 bases between. Germline CDR1 reads SGHDT; CDR2 reads YYEEEE. CDR3 sequence (DNA): TGTGCCAGCAGCTTGGCAGATTACTACGAGCAGTACTTC. Its translation: CASSLADYYEQYF.

This clonotype showed up many times. The J gene is TRBJ2-3, the V gene TRBV15; TRBD2 is a possible D gene (6 bases). The CDR3 runs 16 residues. In germline, CDR1 is LNHNV, CDR2 YYDKDF (reference sequence). V lost 3 bases to trimming and J lost 4 bases, with 17 bases between them. The CDR3 bases are TGTGCCACCAGCAGTGAAGGATCGGGAGTAGCAGATACGCAGTATTTT. It yields the protein CATSSEGSGVADTQYF. The full variable domain, completed using reference TRBV15 and TRBJ2-3, is DAMVIQNPRYQVTQFGKPVTLSCSQTLNHNVMYWYQQKSSQAPKLLFHYYDKDFNNEADTPDNFQSRRPNTSFCFLDIRSPGLGDTAMYLCATSSEGSGVADTQYFGPGTRLTVL.